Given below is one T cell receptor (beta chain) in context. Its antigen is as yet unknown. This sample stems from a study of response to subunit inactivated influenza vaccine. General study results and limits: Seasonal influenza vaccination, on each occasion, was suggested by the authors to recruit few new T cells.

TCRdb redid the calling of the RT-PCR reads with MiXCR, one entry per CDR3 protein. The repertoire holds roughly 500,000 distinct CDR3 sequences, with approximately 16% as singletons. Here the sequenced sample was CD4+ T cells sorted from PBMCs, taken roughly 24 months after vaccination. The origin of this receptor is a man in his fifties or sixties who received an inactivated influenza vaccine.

The CDR3 spells CASSSPGTSGIRELFF. DNA for the CDR3: TGTGCCAGCAGCTCGCCCGGGACTAGCGGGATCCGGGAGCTGTTTTTT. V gene TRBV5-4 combines with J gene TRBJ2-2; 13 nucleotides align to TRBD2. V lost 3 bases and J lost 9; bases outside the gene matches: 8. This CDR3 comprises 16 residues. Germline V gene lookup returns CDR1 SGHNT and CDR2 YYREEE (reference sequence).